This TCR beta chain was captured in a study of shared clonotypes between healthy human individuals. The V segment lost 5 bases and the J segment 5 bases; nucleotides outside the gene matches: 6. Germline V CDR1 and CDR2: MDHEN, SYDVKM. The CDR3 spans 13 residues. Researchers ran the assay at a deep level. Data came from immunoSEQ multiplex PCR; TCRdb stores just in-frame clones and leaves some out. This table has about 2.1 million clones, about 92% appearing once. It was CD45RO-negative cells, positively selected for CCR7, that made up naive CD8 cells, with terminally differentiated effector memory CD45RA+ cells excluded.

Sequenced: naive CD8+ T cells from PBMCs. J is TRBJ2-7 and V is TRBV28, with 7 bases aligning to TRBD2. This clonotype was obtained from a man younger than 30 in good health. Some clones in this sample may be carry-over from other donors' samples. CDR3 DNA sequence: TGTGCCAGCAGTGGGGGAGGGTGGAACGAGCAGTACTTC. Translation gives CASSGGGWNEQYF.